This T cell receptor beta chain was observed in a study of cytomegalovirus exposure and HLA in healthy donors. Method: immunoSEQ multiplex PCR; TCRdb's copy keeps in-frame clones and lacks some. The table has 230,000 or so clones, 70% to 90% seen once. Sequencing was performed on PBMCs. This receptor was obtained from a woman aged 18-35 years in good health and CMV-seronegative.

Here the CDR3 DNA reads TGTGCCAGCAGCTTAACTGGCGGGGCAAATGAGCAGTTCTTC. Protein: CASSLTGGANEQFF. The genes are TRBV7-3 and TRBJ2-1; TRBD2 might be the D (6 bases). V was shortened by 0 bases and J by 7 bases, with 10 bases between the two germline ends. The CDR3 runs 14 residues. Germline CDR1 SGHTA, CDR2 FQGTGA.